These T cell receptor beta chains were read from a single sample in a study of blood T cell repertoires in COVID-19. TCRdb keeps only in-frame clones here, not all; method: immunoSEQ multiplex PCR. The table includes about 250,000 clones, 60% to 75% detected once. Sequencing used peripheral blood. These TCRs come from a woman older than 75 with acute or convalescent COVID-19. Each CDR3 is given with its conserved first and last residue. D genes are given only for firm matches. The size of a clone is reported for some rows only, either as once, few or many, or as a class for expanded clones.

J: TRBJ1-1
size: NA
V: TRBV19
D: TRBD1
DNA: TGTGCCAGTAGATTGGGACAGATGAACACTGAAGCTTTCTTT
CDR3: CASRLGQMNTEAFF

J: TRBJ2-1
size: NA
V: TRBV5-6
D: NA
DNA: TGTGCCAGCAGCCATCAGGGACTGAGCTCCTACAATGAGCAGTTCTTC
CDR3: CASSHQGLSSYNEQFF

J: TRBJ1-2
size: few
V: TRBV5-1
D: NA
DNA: TGCGCCAGCAGCTTACAGGGACCTAACTATGGCTACACCTTC
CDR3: CASSLQGPNYGYTF

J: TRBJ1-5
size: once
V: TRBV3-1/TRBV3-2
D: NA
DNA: TGTGCCAGCAGCCAAGGCCCAGGGGACGGCCAGCCCCAGCATTTT
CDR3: CASSQGPGDGQPQHF

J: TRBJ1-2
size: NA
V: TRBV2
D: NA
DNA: TGTGCCAGCAAGCCCGGACAGTTCTATGGCTACACCTTC
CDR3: CASKPGQFYGYTF

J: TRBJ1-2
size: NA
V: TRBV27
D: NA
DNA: TGTGCCAGCAGTTCACACGCTAACTATGGCTACACCTTC
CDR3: CASSSHANYGYTF

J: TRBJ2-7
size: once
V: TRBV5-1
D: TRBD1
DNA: TGCGCCAGCAGCTTGGGAGGGACAGGACCCTCCTACGAGCAGTACTTC
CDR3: CASSLGGTGPSYEQYF

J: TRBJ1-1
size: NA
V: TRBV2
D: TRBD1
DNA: TGTGCCAGACAAACAGGGGATGGCACTGAAGCTTTCTTT
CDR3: CARQTGDGTEAFF

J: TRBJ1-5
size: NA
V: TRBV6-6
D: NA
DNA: TGTGCCAGCAGCCATCAGGGATTTGTATTTAGTCAGCCCCAGCATTTT
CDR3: CASSHQGFVFSQPQHF

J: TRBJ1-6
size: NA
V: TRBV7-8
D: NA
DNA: TGTGCCAGCAGACCCGGACAGTATAATTCACCCCTCCACTTT
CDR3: CASRPGQYNSPLHF

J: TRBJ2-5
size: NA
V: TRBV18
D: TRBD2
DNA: TGTGCCAGCTCACGCGGACTAGCGAATGAAGAGACCCAGTACTTC
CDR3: CASSRGLANEETQYF

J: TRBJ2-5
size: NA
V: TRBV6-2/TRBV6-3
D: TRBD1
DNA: TGTGCCAGCAGTCTCCGACAGGGTCAAGAGACCCAGTACTTC
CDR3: CASSLRQGQETQYF

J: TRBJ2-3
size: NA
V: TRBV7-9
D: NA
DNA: TGTGCCAGCAGCCCTCCCGCAGATACGCAGTATTTT
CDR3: CASSPPADTQYF

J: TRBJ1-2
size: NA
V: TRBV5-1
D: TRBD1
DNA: TGCGCCAGCAGCTTGGATGGGACAGGGGGCTTCGGCTACACCTTC
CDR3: CASSLDGTGGFGYTF

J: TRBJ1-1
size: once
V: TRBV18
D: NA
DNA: TGTGCCAGCTCACCACAGGCAGGGGACACTGAAGCTTTCTTT
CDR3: CASSPQAGDTEAFF

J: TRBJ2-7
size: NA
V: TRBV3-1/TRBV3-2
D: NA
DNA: TGTGCCAGCAGCCAAGATCTTCGGGGGGCCAACTGGAAGCAGTACTTC
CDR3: CASSQDLRGANWKQYF

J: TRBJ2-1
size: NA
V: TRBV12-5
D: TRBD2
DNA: TGTGCTAGTGGCTCTTCGGGGGGAGGTGAGCAGTTCTTC
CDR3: CASGSSGGGEQFF

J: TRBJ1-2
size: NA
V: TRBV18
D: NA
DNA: TGTGCCAGCTCACCTTCACAGGGCTCCTATGGCTACACCTTC
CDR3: CASSPSQGSYGYTF

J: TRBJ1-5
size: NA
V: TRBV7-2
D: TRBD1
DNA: TGTGCCAGCAGCTTAGACGGACAGGGGCCGAATCAGCCCCAGCATTTT
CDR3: CASSLDGQGPNQPQHF

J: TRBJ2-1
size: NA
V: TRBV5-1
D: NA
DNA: TGCGCCAGCAGCTTGGAGGGGCAGGGGGGATATGAGCAGTTCTTC
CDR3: CASSLEGQGGYEQFF

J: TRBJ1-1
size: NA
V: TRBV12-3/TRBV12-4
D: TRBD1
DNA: TGTGCCAGCAGTTTAGCCTCGACAGGGGAAGCTTTCTTT
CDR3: CASSLASTGEAFF

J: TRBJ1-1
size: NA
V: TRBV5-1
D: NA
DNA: TGCGCCAGCAGCTCAGGGGCGGGCACTGAAGCTTTCTTT
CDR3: CASSSGAGTEAFF

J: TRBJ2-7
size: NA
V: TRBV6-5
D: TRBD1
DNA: TGTGCCAGCAGCAATGGACAGGTTGTCGAGCAGTACTTC
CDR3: CASSNGQVVEQYF

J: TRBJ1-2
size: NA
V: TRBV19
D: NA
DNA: TGTGCCAGTAGTGTTCCTAGTCTGGGGCGCCGGGATGGCTACACCTTC
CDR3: CASSVPSLGRRDGYTF

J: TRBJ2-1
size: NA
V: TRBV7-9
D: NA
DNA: TGTGCCAGCAGCGCGCATATGAGCTCCTACAATGAGCAGTTCTTC
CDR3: CASSAHMSSYNEQFF

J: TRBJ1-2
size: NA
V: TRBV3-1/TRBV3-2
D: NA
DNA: TGTGCCAGCAGCCTCGGCAGGGCAACCTATGGCTACACCTTC
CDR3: CASSLGRATYGYTF

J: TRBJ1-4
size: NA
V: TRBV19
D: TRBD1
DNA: TGTGCCAGTAGTTTCCTTACCAGGGGGAAACTGTTTTTT
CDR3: CASSFLTRGKLFF

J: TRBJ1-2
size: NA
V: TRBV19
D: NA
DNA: TGTGCCAGTAGTAACCAGGGGAAAAGCTATGGCTACACCTTC
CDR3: CASSNQGKSYGYTF

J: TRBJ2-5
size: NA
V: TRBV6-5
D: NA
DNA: TGTGCCAGCAGGACAACAGGGTTCGGCGTAGCCCAGTACTTC
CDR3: CASRTTGFGVAQYF

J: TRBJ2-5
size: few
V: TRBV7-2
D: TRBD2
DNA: TGTGCCAGCAGCTCCCCCACCGGCGGGGGACAAGAGACCCAGTACTTC
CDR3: CASSSPTGGGQETQYF

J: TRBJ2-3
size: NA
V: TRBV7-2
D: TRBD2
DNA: TGTGCCAGCAGCTTAGGGCCGGGACTAGCGGGAATGCGTACGCAGTATTTT
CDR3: CASSLGPGLAGMRTQYF

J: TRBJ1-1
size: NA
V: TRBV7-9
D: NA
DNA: TGTGCCAGCAGCTTGGGACAAGGGACTGAAGCTTTCTTT
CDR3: CASSLGQGTEAFF

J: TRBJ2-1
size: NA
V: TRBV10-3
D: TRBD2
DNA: TGTGCCATCAGTTCCGGGACTAGCCGCAATGAGCAGTTCTTC
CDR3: CAISSGTSRNEQFF

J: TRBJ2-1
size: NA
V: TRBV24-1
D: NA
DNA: TGTGCCACCAGTGATTCACAGGGACGCGACTACGACAATGAGCAGTTCTTC
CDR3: CATSDSQGRDYDNEQFF

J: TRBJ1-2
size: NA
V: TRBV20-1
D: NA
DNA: TGCAGTGCTAGAGACGGAGGTGGCTACACCTTC
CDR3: CSARDGGGYTF

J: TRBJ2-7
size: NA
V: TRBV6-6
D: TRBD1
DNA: TGTGCCAGCAGTTACTCTAAACAGGGGAGCTCCTACGAGCAGTACTTC
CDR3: CASSYSKQGSSYEQYF

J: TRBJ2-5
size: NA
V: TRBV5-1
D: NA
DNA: TGCGCCAGCAGCTTGGGCAGGATGGAGACCCAGTACTTC
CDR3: CASSLGRMETQYF

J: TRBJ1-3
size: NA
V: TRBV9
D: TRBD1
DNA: TGTGCCAGCAGCGCGTCGGGACAGCACCTTGGAAACACCATATATTTT
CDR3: CASSASGQHLGNTIYF

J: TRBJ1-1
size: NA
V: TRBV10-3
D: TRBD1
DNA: TGTGCCATCAGTGAGTCGAGGGACAGGGCGAACACTGAAGCTTTCTTT
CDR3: CAISESRDRANTEAFF

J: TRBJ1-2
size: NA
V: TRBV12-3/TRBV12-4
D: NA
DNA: TGTGCCAGCAGTTTAGTACTATATGGCTACACCTTC
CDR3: CASSLVLYGYTF

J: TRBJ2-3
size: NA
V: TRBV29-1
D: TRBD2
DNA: TGCAGCGTTTACCGGGGGGTAGTGAACACAGATACGCAGTATTTT
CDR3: CSVYRGVVNTDTQYF

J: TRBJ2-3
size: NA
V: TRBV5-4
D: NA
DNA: TGTGCCAGCAGCATTGGGGGGGCCCCAAGGGCGCAGTATTTT
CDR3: CASSIGGAPRAQYF

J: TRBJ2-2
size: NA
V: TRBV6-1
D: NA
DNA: TGTGCCAGCAGTGAACGTAGAGGTACCGGGGAGCTGTTTTTT
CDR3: CASSERRGTGELFF

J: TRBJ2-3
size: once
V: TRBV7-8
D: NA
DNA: TGTGACCTGGGACATCTCCCGGCTACGCAGTATTTT
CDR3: CDLGHLPATQYF

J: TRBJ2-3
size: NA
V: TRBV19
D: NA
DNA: TGTGCCAGTAGTAGCCCACTGGGAGGAGCGAAATGGGGAGATACGCAGTATTTT
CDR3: CASSSPLGGAKWGDTQYF

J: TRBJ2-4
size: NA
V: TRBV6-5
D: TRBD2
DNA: TGTGCCAGCAGGTTGGCGGGGGGAAACATTCAGTACTTC
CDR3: CASRLAGGNIQYF

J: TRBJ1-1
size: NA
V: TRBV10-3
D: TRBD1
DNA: TGTGCCATCAGTGAGTCGGGGACAGGGGGATCAGCTTTCTTT
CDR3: CAISESGTGGSAFF

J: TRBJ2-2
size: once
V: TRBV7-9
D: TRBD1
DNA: TGTGCCAGCAGAAGACAGGGTTCGAACACCGGGGAGCTGTTTTTT
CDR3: CASRRQGSNTGELFF